The present entry profiles one TCR beta chain with its context. Its cognate antigen is unknown. The CDR3 has 17 amino acids. The germline gives CDR1 MNHNS, CDR2 SASEGT. V dropped 6 bases and J dropped 0; count of bases not matched to a gene: 9. Amplification from RNA transcripts yielded the TCR beta CDR3 regions. HTBI primers were used in a first-round RT-PCR, which preceded a second-round multiplex PCR. TCRdb processed the multiplex PCR reads anew with MiXCR; each CDR3 protein has one entry. Of roughly 410,000 distinct CDR3 sequences listed, approximately 15% were seen once; the top ten hold approximately 7%. This sample is drawn from a study of Graves' ophthalmopathy and Graves' hyperthyroidism. Overall study: The study drew peripheral blood at initial diagnosis, before any treatment.

Study-level findings and limits: Among thyroid clonotypes expanded above 0.001 frequency, most also appeared in blood.

A follow-up of 18 months without ophthalmopathy meant that hyperthyroidism was stable. The source of the PBMCs was 8.5 to 10 ml of fresh peripheral blood. This TCR was recovered from a woman in her late teens or twenties with stable Graves' hyperthyroidism. Material: peripheral blood. J is TRBJ1-1 and V is TRBV6-1, with 11 bases matching TRBD1. CDR3 amino acids: CASSTGTGGYMNTEAFF. CDR3 nucleotides: TGTGCCAGCAGCACCGGGACAGGGGGGTACATGAACACTGAAGCTTTCTTT.